This TCR beta chain was obtained from a study of blood T cells in healthy people across ages. Notes on the study in general: A greater number of naive CD4+ cells and higher diversity distinguished long-lived donors from aged donors. There was a strong correlation between TCR beta diversity and naive T cell percentage.

Points on this clonotype: Its antigen is currently unknown.

A second PCR, run for roughly 7 to 11 cycles, used a sample-barcoded 5' primer plus a J-beta primer mix. A single record per CDR3 protein comes from TCRdb applying MiXCR to the 5' RACE reads. The repertoire has hundreds of thousands of distinct CDR3 sequences, 58% of them found once; the top ten carry approximately 21%. CDR3 length: 11 amino acids. V was trimmed by 4 bases and J by 6 bases, leaving 9 bases between them. CDR1 DFQATT and CDR2 SNEGSKA come from the germline V gene (reference sequence). Staff drew 9 to 10 milliliters of peripheral blood from each donor. The amount of total RNA extracted per sample was at least 5.5 micrograms.

Source material: blood. The gene calls are TRBV20-1 and TRBJ1-2; D is possibly TRBD1 (5 bases). The receptor comes from a man aged 30 to 45 in good health. For the CDR3, the DNA is TGCAGTGCTAAGGGAGGGGATGGCTACACCTTC. Its protein product is CSAKGGDGYTF.